The clone carrying this T cell receptor (beta chain) was observed once. Germline CDR1 SEHNR, CDR2 FQNEAQ (reference sequence). Trimming stripped 5 bases from V and 3 bases from J, with 11 bases between. The CDR3 length is 14 residues. The data derive from a study of blood T cell repertoires in COVID-19. The assay was immunoSEQ multiplex PCR, and TCRdb's table has in-frame clones only and misses some. The table shows over 200,000 clones, with 87% occurring only once. V is TRBV7-9 and J is TRBJ1-3, with D tentatively TRBD1 (5 bases). This receptor was obtained from a man between 18 and 29 years old with acute COVID-19. The sequenced material came from PBMCs or T cells enriched from blood (not recorded which). The CDR3 protein is CASSPRTFGNTIYF. The CDR3 DNA follows: TGTGCCAGCAGCCCCCGGACATTTGGAAACACCATATATTTT.